Shown below are 28 T cell receptor beta chains from a single sample sequenced in a study of T cell responses to AZD1222 COVID-19 vaccine. TCRdb's table, derived via immunoSEQ multiplex PCR, lists solely in-frame clones and lacks some. The table lists fewer than 200,000 clones, about 90% of them singletons, with 4.4% in the top ten. This material consisted of peripheral blood, taken on day 0 of MenACWY control vaccination. These TCRs come from an adult in good health.

This chain uses TRBV9 with TRBJ2-1; no reliable D call. V lost 3 bases and J lost 8, with 15 bases in between. Germline V lookup: CDR1 SGDLS, CDR2 YYNGEE. CDR3 size: 14 residues. The CDR3 spells CASSEQPAGDEQFF. The CDR3 region has the DNA TGTGCCAGCAGCGAGCAACCCGCCGGCGATGAGCAGTTCTTC. The whole variable domain, filled in from reference TRBV9 and TRBJ2-1, reads DSGVTQTPKHLITATGQRVTLRCSPRSGDLSVYWYQQSLDQGLQFLIQYYNGEERAKGNILERFSAQQFPDLHSELNLSSLELGDSALYFCASSEQPAGDEQFFGPGTRLTVL.

In DNA form, the CDR3 reads TGTGCCAGCAGCTTACGGCAGGGCATCGTCTACGAGCAGTACTTC. It yields the protein CASSLRQGIVYEQYF. The chain recombines TRBV7-2 with TRBJ2-7; tentative D call: TRBD1 (5 bases). The CDR3 loop spans 15 amino acids. The V gene's germline CDR1 is SGHTA and CDR2 FQGNSA. Trimming shortened V by 2 bases and J by 3 bases, and 14 bases separated the two germline ends.

The chain combines TRBV28 with TRBJ2-7; tentatively, D is TRBD2 (5 bases). The CDR3 runs to 11 residues. The V gene lost 6 bases and the J gene lost 9 bases, with 12 bases spanning the gap. Germline V gene lookup returns CDR1 MDHEN and CDR2 SYDVKM. The CDR3 DNA reads as TGTGCCAGCAGATCCCGCCGGGGGCAGTACTTC. The encoded protein is CASRSRRGQYF. The full variable domain, completed using reference TRBV28 and TRBJ2-7, is DVKVTQSSRYLVKRTGEKVFLECVQDMDHENMFWYRQDPGLGLRLIYFSYDVKMKEKGDIPEGYSVSREKKERFSLILESASTNQTSMYLCASRSRRGQYFGPGTRLTVT.

Here the CDR3 reads CASSRPLNEQFF. CDR3 in DNA: TGTGCCAGCAGTCGTCCCCTCAATGAGCAGTTCTTC. V is TRBV6-6 and J is TRBJ2-1; D is uncertain. Per germline, CDR1 MNHNY and CDR2 SVGAGI (reference sequence). The V gene lost 5 bases and the J gene lost 6 bases, with 8 bases spanning the gap. CDR3 length equals 12 residues.

The CDR3 DNA follows: TGCGCCAGCAGCTTTTCAGGGGCTCCCGGAGATACGCAGTATTTT. Translated: CASSFSGAPGDTQYF. This chain links TRBV5-1 with TRBJ2-3; TRBD1 might be the D (6 bases). Between the trimmed V and J ends, which lost 2 bases and 5 bases, there was a span of 15 bases. Germline V gene sequence: CDR1 SGHRS, CDR2 YFSETQ. The CDR3 sequence is 15 residues long. Variable domain in full (rest from reference TRBV5-1 and TRBJ2-3): KAGVTQTPRYLIKTRGQQVTLSCSPISGHRSVSWYQQTPGQGLQFLFEYFSETQRNKGNFPGRFSGRQFSNSRSEMNVSTLELGDSALYLCASSFSGAPGDTQYFGPGTRLTVL.

This chain uses TRBV7-2 with TRBJ1-2; the match to TRBD1 covers 7 bases. Germline V gene lookup returns CDR1 SGHTA and CDR2 FQGNSA. V dropped 4 bases and J dropped 2; count of bases not matched to a gene: 7. The CDR3 runs 15 residues. The CDR3 DNA follows: TGTGCCAGCAGCTATACCGGGGGACAGAACTATGGCTACACCTTC. This sequence encodes CASSYTGGQNYGYTF. Supplemented by reference TRBV7-2 and TRBJ1-2, the full variable domain reads GAGVSQSPSNKVTEKGKDVELRCDPISGHTALYWYRQSLGQGLEFLIYFQGNSAPDKSGLPSDRFSAERTGGSVSTLTIQRTQQEDSAVYLCASSYTGGQNYGYTFGSGTRLTVV.

The chain links TRBV20-1 to TRBJ2-5; 11 bases map to TRBD2. The trim removed 3 bases at V and 0 bases at J, leaving 6 bases unmatched. The CDR3 consists of 16 residues. Germline CDR1 and CDR2: DFQATT and SNEGSKA (reference sequence). The CDR3 DNA reads as TGCAGTGCTAGTGGGACTAGCGGAGTATACCAAGAGACCCAGTACTTC. It is translated as CSASGTSGVYQETQYF.

This rearrangement joins TRBV9 to TRBJ2-7, with 7 bases fitting TRBD2. This CDR3 has 14 residues. Trimming removed 1 base from V and 9 bases from J; junction bases left unmatched: 10. Looked up from germline, CDR1 is SGDLS and CDR2 is YYNGEE. This chain's CDR3 is CASSVLADPTLQYF. CDR3 nucleotide sequence: TGTGCCAGCAGCGTACTAGCGGACCCTACGCTGCAGTACTTC.

The chain links TRBV19 to TRBJ2-3; 10 bases align to TRBD2. After removal of 5 bases from V and 4 bases from J, the junction contained 18 bases not matched to a gene. The CDR3 totals 19 residues. Germline values: CDR1 LNHDA, CDR2 SQIVND (reference sequence). The CDR3 region is CASSPSGRISGRQADTQYF. CDR3 bases: TGTGCCAGTAGTCCCTCCGGAAGGATTAGCGGGAGGCAAGCAGATACGCAGTATTTT.

V and J are TRBV28 and TRBJ1-5; D possibly corresponds to TRBD1 (5 bases). Trimming stripped 3 bases from V and 6 bases from J, with 21 bases between. CDR1 is MDHEN and CDR2 is SYDVKM in the germline V gene. This CDR3 has 17 amino acids. CDR3 coding DNA: TGTGCCAGCAGTTTCCCCCAGGGCCGCCGGTCAAGTCAGCCCCAGCATTTT. It codes for CASSFPQGRRSSQPQHF.

Only one count was recorded for this clone. The chain employs TRBV19 and TRBJ1-1, with D maybe TRBD1 (6 bases). Looked up from germline, CDR1 is LNHDA and CDR2 is SQIVND (reference sequence). This CDR3 has 12 residues. Trimming left V 3 bases short and J 8 bases short, with 10 bases between. DNA of the CDR3: TGTGCCAGTAGTATTTGGGGGCACGAAGCTTTCTTT. Protein: CASSIWGHEAFF.

The chain combines TRBV15 with TRBJ1-6, with 7 bases that match TRBD1. Unmatched junction bases numbered 8, after V lost 0 bases and J lost 9 bases. Per germline, CDR1 LNHNV and CDR2 YYDKDF (reference sequence). The CDR3 runs 16 residues. The CDR3 nucleotides read TGTGCCACCAGCAGAGATCTGACAGGGCTAGTTTCACCCCTCCACTTT. Amino acid sequence: CATSRDLTGLVSPLHF. Full variable domain (rest looked up from reference TRBV15 and TRBJ1-6): DAMVIQNPRYQVTQFGKPVTLSCSQTLNHNVMYWYQQKSSQAPKLLFHYYDKDFNNEADTPDNFQSRRPNTSFCFLDIRSPGLGDTAMYLCATSRDLTGLVSPLHFGNGTRLTVT.

J is TRBJ1-6 and V is TRBV19; 7 bases are shared with TRBD1. The V and J ends lost 2 bases and 18 bases, in that order; junction bases with no gene match: 7. Germline-derived CDR1 and CDR2 are LNHDA and SQIVND (reference sequence). The CDR3 is made up of 12 amino acids. CDR3 DNA sequence: TGTGCCAGTAGTATAAATGGACAGGAGGCCCACTTT. Its translation: CASSINGQEAHF.

The chain recombines TRBV5-6 with TRBJ2-2; D is unresolved. The CDR3 is made up of 15 amino acids. Germline V gives CDR1 SGHDT, CDR2 YYEEEE. Deletions cut 0 bases from V and 5 bases from J, with 11 bases between. The CDR3 loop reads CASSLETINTGELFF. The CDR3 nucleotides read TGTGCCAGCAGCTTGGAGACGATCAATACCGGGGAGCTGTTTTTT.

This chain uses TRBV7-9 with TRBJ1-1, with 8 bases matching TRBD1. This CDR3 comprises 14 residues. Trimming removed 4 bases from V and 0 bases from J; junction bases left unmatched: 1. Germline V gene sequence: CDR1 SEHNR, CDR2 FQNEAQ (reference sequence). The CDR3 sequence is CASSWDRMNTEAFF. The CDR3 region has the DNA TGTGCCAGCAGCTGGGACAGGATGAACACTGAAGCTTTCTTT.

Only one count was recorded for this clone. This CDR3 is CASSIEVAQETQYF. CDR3 bases: TGTGCCAGTAGTATAGAAGTCGCCCAAGAGACCCAGTACTTC. V gene TRBV19 combines with J gene TRBJ2-5; unclear D gene. Germline CDR1 and CDR2: LNHDA and SQIVND (reference sequence). Trimming cost V 0 bases and J 1 base, with 6 bases left between them. The CDR3 is made up of 14 amino acids.

The chain links TRBV12-3 or TRBV12-4 to TRBJ1-5; tentatively, D is TRBD1 (5 bases). The CDR3 runs 13 residues. With 3 bases removed from V and 5 bases from J, the gap between germline ends came to 8 bases. CDR3 sequence (DNA): TGTGCCAGCAGTTTTGGGGACGATCAGCCCCAGCATTTT. Translating it yields CASSFGDDQPQHF.

This rearrangement joins TRBV21-1 to TRBJ1-5. TRBV21-1 is deemed a pseudogene. The CDR3 contains 16 residues. The CDR3 reads CASSSITGGRDQPQHF. The DNA of the CDR3 is TGTGCCAGCAGCTCCATAACGGGGGGAAGAGACCAGCCCCAGCATTTT.

The chain has TRBV18 and TRBJ1-2, with D possibly matching TRBD1 (5 bases). The germline V and J ends were trimmed by 5 bases and 4 bases, with 14 bases remaining between them. The germline gives CDR1 KGHSH, CDR2 LQKENI. CDR3 length: 14 amino acids. The CDR3 DNA sequence: TGTGCCAGCTCATCAGACAGTACCATCTATGGCTACACCTTC. Its protein is CASSSDSTIYGYTF.

The J gene is TRBJ2-7, the V gene TRBV9, with TRBD2 identical over 13 bases. V lost 0 bases and J lost 7; bases outside the gene matches: 4. The CDR3 runs 15 residues. Germline CDR1 is SGDLS and CDR2 is YYNGEE. In nucleotides, the CDR3 is TGTGCCAGCAGCGTAGGGACTAGCGGGAGCCAGGAGCAGTACTTC. This codes for CASSVGTSGSQEQYF.

V and J are TRBV5-8 and TRBJ1-1; D unclear. V lost 5 bases and J lost 0, with 8 bases in between. The CDR3 contains 13 residues. Germline V lookup: CDR1 SGHTS, CDR2 YDEGEE. The CDR3 coding sequence is TGTGCCAGCAGACAAATACTGAACACTGAAGCTTTCTTT. As protein: CASRQILNTEAFF.

The genes are TRBV28 and TRBJ2-7, with D perhaps TRBD1 or TRBD2 (6 bases each). The CDR3 contains 14 residues. CDR1 is MDHEN and CDR2 is SYDVKM in the germline V gene. The V end was cut by 5 bases, the J end by 3 bases, with 14 bases between. Written as DNA, the CDR3 is TGTGCCAGCAGTCGAGGGGGGACATTCTACGAGCAGTACTTC. Translation: CASSRGGTFYEQYF.

This clone was recorded only once. The chain employs TRBV7-9 and TRBJ1-2, with D perhaps matching TRBD1 (5 bases). This CDR3 spans 16 amino acids. Per germline, CDR1 SEHNR and CDR2 FQNEAQ (reference sequence). Trimming cost V 5 bases and J 1 base, with 17 bases left between them. DNA for the CDR3: TGTGCCAGCAGCCCTAACAAGGGGAACCTTAACTATGGCTACACCTTC. It codes for CASSPNKGNLNYGYTF.

The V call is TRBV6-2 or TRBV6-3, the J call TRBJ2-5; TRBD1 matches 7 bases. The CDR3 contains 14 residues. Germline V CDR1 and CDR2: MNHEY, SVGEGT. The junction had 5 bases not matched to a gene; V was cut back by 0 bases and J by 7 bases. The CDR3 region is CASSYSARTGTQYF. In DNA, the CDR3 is TGTGCCAGCAGTTACTCGGCACGGACAGGGACCCAGTACTTC.

This clone has only a few counts. This chain links TRBV11-2 with TRBJ2-1, with a tentative D call TRBD2 (5 bases). Germline assignment: CDR1 SGHAT and CDR2 FQNNGV. V lost 5 bases and J 6 bases, leaving 14 bases between the germline ends. The length of the CDR3 is 14 residues. The CDR3 region is CASSHFDRGNEQFF. In nucleotides, the CDR3 is TGTGCCAGCAGCCACTTCGACCGGGGCAATGAGCAGTTCTTC.

Details on this clone: A read error may produce the germline difference seen at one junction end. The chain couples TRBV29-1 to TRBJ1-2; a possible D gene is TRBD1 (6 bases). Germline assignment: CDR1 SQVTM and CDR2 ANQGSEA. The CDR3 has 10 amino acids. CDR3 nucleotides: TGCAGCGTTGAAGGGGGGGCCCGCCACTTC. Amino acids: CSVEGGARHF.

This chain uses TRBV7-3 with TRBJ1-6, with unresolved D. This CDR3 has 13 residues. Germline values: CDR1 SGHTA, CDR2 FQGTGA. The V and J ends lost 3 bases and 7 bases respectively, with 7 bases between them. The CDR3 DNA reads TGTGCCAGCAGCTTGCTGGGGAATTCACCCCTCCACTTT. It specifies CASSLLGNSPLHF. Filled out from reference TRBV7-3 and TRBJ1-6, the complete variable domain reads GAGVSQTPSNKVTEKGKYVELRCDPISGHTALYWYRQSLGQGPEFLIYFQGTGAADDSGLPNDRFFAVRPEGSVSTLKIQRTERGDSAVYLCASSLLGNSPLHFGNGTRLTVT.

The chain combines TRBV10-3 with TRBJ2-1; D is perhaps TRBD1 or TRBD2 (5 bases each). The germline V gene has CDR1 ENHRY and CDR2 SYGVKD. Trimming shortened V by 10 bases and J by 12 bases, and 19 bases separated the two germline ends. This CDR3 is built from 12 residues. Here the CDR3 DNA reads TGTGCCACGGGGACGGTGCCGGTCGGGCAGTTCTTC. It encodes CATGTVPVGQFF.